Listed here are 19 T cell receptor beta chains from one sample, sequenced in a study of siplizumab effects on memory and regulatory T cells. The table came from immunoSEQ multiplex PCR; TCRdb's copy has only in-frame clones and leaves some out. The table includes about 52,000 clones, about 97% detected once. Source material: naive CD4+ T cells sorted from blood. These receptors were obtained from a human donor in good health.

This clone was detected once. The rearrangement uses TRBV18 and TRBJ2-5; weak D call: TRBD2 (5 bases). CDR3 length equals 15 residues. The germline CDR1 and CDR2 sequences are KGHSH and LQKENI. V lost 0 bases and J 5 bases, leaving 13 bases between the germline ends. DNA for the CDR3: TGTGCCAGCTCACCACCGAGCAAAAGGGAGGAGACCCAGTACTTC. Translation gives CASSPPSKREETQYF.

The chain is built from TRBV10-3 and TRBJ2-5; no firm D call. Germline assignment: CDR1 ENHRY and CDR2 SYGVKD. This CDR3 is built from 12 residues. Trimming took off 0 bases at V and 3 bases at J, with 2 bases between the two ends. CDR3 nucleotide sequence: TGTGCCATCAGTGAGTCAGAAGAGACCCAGTACTTC. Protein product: CAISESEETQYF.

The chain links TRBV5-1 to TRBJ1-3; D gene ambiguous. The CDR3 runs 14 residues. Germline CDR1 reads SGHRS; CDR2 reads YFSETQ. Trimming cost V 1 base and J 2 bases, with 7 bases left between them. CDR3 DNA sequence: TGCGCCAGCAGCTTGTCGGCGGCTGGAAACACCATATATTTT. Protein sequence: CASSLSAAGNTIYF. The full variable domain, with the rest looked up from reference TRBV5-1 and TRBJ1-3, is KAGVTQTPRYLIKTRGQQVTLSCSPISGHRSVSWYQQTPGQGLQFLFEYFSETQRNKGNFPGRFSGRQFSNSRSEMNVSTLELGDSALYLCASSLSAAGNTIYFGEGSWLTVV.

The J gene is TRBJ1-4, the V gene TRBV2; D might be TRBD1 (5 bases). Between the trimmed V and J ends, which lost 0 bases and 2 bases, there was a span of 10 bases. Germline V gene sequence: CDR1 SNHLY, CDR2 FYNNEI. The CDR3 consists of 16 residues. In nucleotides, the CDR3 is TGTGCCAGCAGTGAAGCGCTTTGGGGGACTAATGAAAAACTGTTTTTT. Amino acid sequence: CASSEALWGTNEKLFF.

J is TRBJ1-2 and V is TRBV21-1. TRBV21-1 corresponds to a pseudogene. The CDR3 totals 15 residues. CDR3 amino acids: CASSKGDSRGWGYTF. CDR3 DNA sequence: TGTGCCAGCAGCAAAGGGGACTCCCGCGGTTGGGGCTACACCTTC.

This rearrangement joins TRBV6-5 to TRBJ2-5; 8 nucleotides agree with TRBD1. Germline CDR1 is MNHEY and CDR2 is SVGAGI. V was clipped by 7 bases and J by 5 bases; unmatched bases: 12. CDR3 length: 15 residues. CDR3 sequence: CASTPLQGVRETQYF. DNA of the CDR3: TGTGCCAGCACCCCCCTACAGGGGGTGAGGGAGACCCAGTACTTC.

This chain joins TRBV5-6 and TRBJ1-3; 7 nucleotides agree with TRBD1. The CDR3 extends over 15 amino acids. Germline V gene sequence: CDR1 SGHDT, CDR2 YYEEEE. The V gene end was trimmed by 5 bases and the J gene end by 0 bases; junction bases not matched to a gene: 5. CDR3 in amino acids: CASSPRGYSGNTIYF. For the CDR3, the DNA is TGTGCCAGCAGTCCCAGGGGGTACTCTGGAAACACCATATATTTT.

The CDR3 DNA reads as TGTGCCTGGAGTGTATTGTCCGGGGACAGGGTGTTGCGGCAGTACTTC. Its translation: CAWSVLSGDRVLRQYF. The chain uses TRBV30 and TRBJ2-7; TRBD1 matches 9 bases. V was pared by 0 bases and J by 9 bases, with 15 bases of the junction left unmatched. The CDR3 is made up of 16 amino acids. The V gene's germline CDR1 is GTSNPN and CDR2 SVGIG (reference sequence).

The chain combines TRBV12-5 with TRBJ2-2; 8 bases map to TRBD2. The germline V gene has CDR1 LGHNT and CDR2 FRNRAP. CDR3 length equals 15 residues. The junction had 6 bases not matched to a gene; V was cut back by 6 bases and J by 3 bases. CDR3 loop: CASGGAGADTGELFF. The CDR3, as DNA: TGTGCTAGTGGGGGAGCGGGAGCCGACACCGGGGAGCTGTTTTTT.

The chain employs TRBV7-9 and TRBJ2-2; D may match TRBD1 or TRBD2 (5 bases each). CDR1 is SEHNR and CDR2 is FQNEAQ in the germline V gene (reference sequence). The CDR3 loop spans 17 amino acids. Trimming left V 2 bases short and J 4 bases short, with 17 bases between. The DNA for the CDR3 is TGTGCCAGCAGCTTACCCCGGGGCGGCTCGGTCACCGGGGAGCTGTTTTTT. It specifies CASSLPRGGSVTGELFF.

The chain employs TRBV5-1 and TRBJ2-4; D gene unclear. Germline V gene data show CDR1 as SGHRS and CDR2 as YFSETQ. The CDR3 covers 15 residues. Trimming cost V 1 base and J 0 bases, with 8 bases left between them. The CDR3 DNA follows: TGCGCCAGCAGCTTGCCCGCTTTAGCCAAAAACATTCAGTACTTC. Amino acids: CASSLPALAKNIQYF.

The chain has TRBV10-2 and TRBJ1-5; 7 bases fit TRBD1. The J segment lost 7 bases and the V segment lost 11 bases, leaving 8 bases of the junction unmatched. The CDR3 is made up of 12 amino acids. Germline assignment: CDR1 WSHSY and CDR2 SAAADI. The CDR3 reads CACSGGNQPQHF. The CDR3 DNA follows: TGCGCCTGCTCAGGGGGGAACCAGCCCCAGCATTTT.

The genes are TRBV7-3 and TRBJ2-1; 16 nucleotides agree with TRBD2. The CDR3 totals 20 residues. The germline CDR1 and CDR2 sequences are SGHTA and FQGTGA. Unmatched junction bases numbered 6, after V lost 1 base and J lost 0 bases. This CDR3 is CASSLMSGLAGGSSYNEQFF. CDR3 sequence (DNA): TGTGCCAGCAGCTTAATGTCGGGACTAGCGGGAGGGAGCTCCTACAATGAGCAGTTCTTC.

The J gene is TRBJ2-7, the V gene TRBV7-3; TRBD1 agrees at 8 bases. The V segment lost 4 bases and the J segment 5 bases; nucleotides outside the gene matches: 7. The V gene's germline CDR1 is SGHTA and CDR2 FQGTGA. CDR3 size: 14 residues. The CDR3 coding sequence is TGTGCCAGCAGCTCTGACAGGGGTGGGGACGAGCAGTACTTC. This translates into CASSSDRGGDEQYF.

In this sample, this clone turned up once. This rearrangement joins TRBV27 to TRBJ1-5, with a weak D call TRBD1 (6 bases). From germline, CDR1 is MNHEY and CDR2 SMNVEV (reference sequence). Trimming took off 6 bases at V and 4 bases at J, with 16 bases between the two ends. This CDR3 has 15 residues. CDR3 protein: CASRRDRRRNQPQHF. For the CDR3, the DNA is TGTGCCAGCAGACGAGACAGGAGGAGGAATCAGCCCCAGCATTTT.

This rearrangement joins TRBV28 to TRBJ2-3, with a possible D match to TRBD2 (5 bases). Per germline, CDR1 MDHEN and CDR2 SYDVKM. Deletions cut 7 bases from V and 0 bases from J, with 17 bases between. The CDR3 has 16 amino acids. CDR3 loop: CASKSAGEPSTDTQYF. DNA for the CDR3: TGTGCCAGCAAATCGGCGGGCGAACCCAGCACAGATACGCAGTATTTT.

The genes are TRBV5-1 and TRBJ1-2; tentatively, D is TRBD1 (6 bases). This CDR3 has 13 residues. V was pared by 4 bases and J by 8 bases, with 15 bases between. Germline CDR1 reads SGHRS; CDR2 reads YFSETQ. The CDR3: CASSSEQGLGYTF. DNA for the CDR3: TGCGCCAGCAGCAGCGAACAGGGTTTGGGCTACACCTTC.

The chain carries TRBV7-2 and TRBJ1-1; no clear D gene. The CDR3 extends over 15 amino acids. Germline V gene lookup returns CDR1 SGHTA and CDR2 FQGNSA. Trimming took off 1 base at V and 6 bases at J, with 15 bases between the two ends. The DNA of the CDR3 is TGTGCCAGCAGCTTAGAAGGGCCATACTACTCTGAAGCTTTCTTT. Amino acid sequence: CASSLEGPYYSEAFF.

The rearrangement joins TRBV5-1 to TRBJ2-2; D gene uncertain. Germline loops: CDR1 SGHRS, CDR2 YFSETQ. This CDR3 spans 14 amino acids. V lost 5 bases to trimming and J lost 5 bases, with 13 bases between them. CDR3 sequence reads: CASSDVLKTGELFF. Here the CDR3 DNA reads TGCGCCAGCAGTGACGTCCTCAAGACCGGGGAGCTGTTTTTT.